This entry is about one T cell receptor beta chain. This sample is drawn from a study of T cell changes during pregnancy in multiple sclerosis. The CDR3 is 15 residues long. V lost 5 bases, J lost 5 bases, and 7 bases stayed unmatched. Germline V lookup: CDR1 MNHEY, CDR2 SVGAGI. Only in-frame clones appear in the TCRdb table, and some are missing; sequencing was by immunoSEQ multiplex PCR. Found here are 45,000 to 55,000 clones, roughly 90% of them singletons; the top ten hold more than 0.15%. The chain carries TRBV6-5 and TRBJ1-2; 11 nucleotides line up with TRBD1. This clonotype was obtained from a female donor in good health, enrolled as a control in a pregnancy study. The sequencing here drew on CD4+ T cells from peripheral blood mononuclear cells, taken after pregnancy. The CDR3 bases are TGTGCCAGCAGTCCGGACAGGGGGCCAATATATGGCTACACCTTC. It yields the protein CASSPDRGPIYGYTF.